The 26 T cell receptor beta chains given below trace back to one sample, sequenced in a study of a mutant IDH1 vaccine in newly diagnosed glioma. Time point in this sample: week 35, safety follow-up. Vaccination comprised doses that each held 300 ug of mutant IDH1 20-mer peptide, plus topical imiquimod. Clones were sequenced by immunoSEQ multiplex PCR, and TCRdb holds only the in-frame ones, with some missing. The sample lists 30,000 to 40,000 clones; roughly four fifths were seen once. These receptors lack a known antigen. Material: PBMCs, obtained from a glioma patient whose treatment included an IDH1 peptide vaccine. These receptors were taken from a woman between 18 and 29 years old with glioma.

In this sample, this clone turned up a few times. V gene TRBV11-3 combines with J gene TRBJ1-1, with no clear D. This CDR3 contains 13 residues. Trimming pared 1 base from V and 1 base from J, leaving 4 bases between. Looked up from germline, CDR1 is SGHNT and CDR2 is YENEEA. The CDR3 bases are TGTGCCAGCAGCTTAGGGCGGAACACTGAAGCTTTCTTT. It yields the protein CASSLGRNTEAFF.

The chain uses TRBV7-9 and TRBJ1-5; unclear D gene. The CDR3 runs to 14 residues. The germline CDR1 and CDR2 sequences are SEHNR and FQNEAQ (reference sequence). Trimming removed 2 bases from V and 3 bases from J, with 8 bases in between. CDR3 nucleotide sequence: TGTGCCAGCAGCTTAATAGGTGACAATCAGCCCCAGCATTTT. It is translated as CASSLIGDNQPQHF.

This chain uses TRBV19 with TRBJ2-1; 8 bases are shared with TRBD2. CDR3 size: 13 residues. Germline CDR1 reads LNHDA; CDR2 reads SQIVND (reference sequence). Trimming removed 5 bases from V and 9 bases from J; junction bases left unmatched: 6. CDR3 region: CASSRIAGSEQFF. For the CDR3, the DNA is TGTGCCAGTAGTCGGATAGCGGGATCTGAGCAGTTCTTC.

The chain has TRBV7-2 and TRBJ2-1; the D is unclear. The germline gives CDR1 SGHTA, CDR2 FQGNSA. Trimming left V 1 base short and J 7 bases short, with 2 bases between. This CDR3 is 11 amino acids long. The CDR3 nucleotides are TGTGCCAGCAGCTTAGGGAATGAGCAGTTCTTC. The encoded protein is CASSLGNEQFF. The variable domain in full, with the rest retrieved from reference TRBV7-2 and TRBJ2-1, is GAGVSQSPSNKVTEKGKDVELRCDPISGHTALYWYRQSLGQGLEFLIYFQGNSAPDKSGLPSDRFSAERTGGSVSTLTIQRTQQEDSAVYLCASSLGNEQFFGPGTRLTVL.

The rearrangement links TRBV7-2 to TRBJ2-3, with 11 bases aligning to TRBD2. Unmatched junction bases numbered 6, after V lost 6 bases and J lost 4 bases. Germline values: CDR1 SGHTA, CDR2 FQGNSA. This CDR3 region has 15 residues. The CDR3: CASRVAGGRADTQYF. The CDR3 nucleotides are TGTGCCAGCAGGGTAGCGGGAGGGAGGGCAGATACGCAGTATTTT.

The rearrangement joins TRBV5-6 to TRBJ1-2; 9 nucleotides align to TRBD1. This CDR3 contains 16 residues. The germline V gene has CDR1 SGHDT and CDR2 YYEEEE. With V trimmed by 4 bases and J by 0 bases, 7 bases remained unmatched. The chain's CDR3 is CASSPGTGWANYGYTF. Written as DNA, the CDR3 is TGTGCCAGCAGCCCCGGGACAGGGTGGGCTAACTATGGCTACACCTTC.

V and J are TRBV29-1 and TRBJ2-5; 7 bases agree with TRBD1. Per the germline V gene, CDR1 is SQVTM and CDR2 is ANQGSEA. With 1 base clipped from V and 2 bases from J, the junction kept 4 bases outside the gene matches. The CDR3 loop spans 14 amino acids. CDR3 in DNA: TGCAGCGTTGAAGTGCCCAGGGGGCAAGAGACCCAGTACTTC. Its translation is CSVEVPRGQETQYF.

The chain couples TRBV6-1 to TRBJ1-2; no reliable D call. V was shortened by 0 bases and J by 2 bases, with 10 bases between the two germline ends. This CDR3 has 15 amino acids. Germline lookup yields CDR1 MNHNS and CDR2 SASEGT. The CDR3 protein is CASSEALQQNYGYTF. Written as DNA, the CDR3 is TGTGCCAGCAGTGAAGCGCTTCAACAGAACTATGGCTACACCTTC.

The chain recombines TRBV19 with TRBJ1-3; TRBD1 agrees at 7 bases. The V gene's germline CDR1 is LNHDA and CDR2 SQIVND (reference sequence). The V gene end was trimmed by 8 bases and the J gene end by 0 bases; junction bases not matched to a gene: 4. CDR3 length: 14 residues. As DNA, the CDR3 is TGTGCCAGTCGACAGGGTTACTCTGGAAACACCATATATTTT. This gives the protein CASRQGYSGNTIYF.

V usage is TRBV13 and J usage is TRBJ2-3, with 9 nucleotides matching TRBD2. CDR1 and CDR2 from the germline V gene are PRHDT and FYEKMQ (reference sequence). V shed 0 bases and J 6 bases; nucleotides not matched to a gene: 7. The CDR3 totals 16 residues. CDR3 in DNA: TGTGCCAGCAGCTTAGGCGTAGCGGGGGCAGGGGATACGCAGTATTTT. This gives the protein CASSLGVAGAGDTQYF.

This clone appeared a few times. The chain employs TRBV2 and TRBJ1-4; D perhaps matches TRBD1 (6 bases). The V end lost 7 bases, the J end lost 6 bases, and 18 bases lay between the germline ends. Per germline, CDR1 SNHLY and CDR2 FYNNEI. The CDR3 runs 15 residues. CDR3 sequence reads: CASMLRGGGDEKLFF. CDR3 in DNA: TGTGCCAGCATGCTAAGAGGGGGGGGAGATGAAAAACTGTTTTTT.

V gene TRBV2 combines with J gene TRBJ2-7, with 10 bases aligning to TRBD2. The CDR3 length is 14 residues. Per the germline V gene, CDR1 is SNHLY and CDR2 is FYNNEI. V was clipped by 2 bases and J by 6 bases; unmatched bases: 4. The DNA for the CDR3 is TGTGCCAGCAGTGAAACTAGCGGGACCCCCGAGCAGTACTTC. It is translated as CASSETSGTPEQYF.

The J gene is TRBJ1-3, the V gene TRBV19; D is undetermined. Trimming left V 8 bases short and J 0 bases short, with 14 bases between. The CDR3 runs 15 residues. CDR1 LNHDA and CDR2 SQIVND come from the germline V gene (reference sequence). CDR3 sequence reads: CASLEGIASGNTIYF. The CDR3 DNA reads TGTGCCAGTCTTGAAGGTATAGCCTCTGGAAACACCATATATTTT.

The chain is built from TRBV19 and TRBJ1-5; perhaps TRBD1 as D (5 bases). The CDR3 has 14 amino acids. V lost 8 bases and J 2 bases, leaving 13 bases between the germline ends. The germline V gene has CDR1 LNHDA and CDR2 SQIVND (reference sequence). CDR3 DNA: TGTGCCAGTCGGGAGGGACCGGGCAATCAGCCCCAGCATTTT. Translation gives CASREGPGNQPQHF.

The V call is TRBV10-3, the J call TRBJ2-1, with TRBD1 matching 7 bases. CDR3 length: 12 residues. Germline assignment: CDR1 ENHRY and CDR2 SYGVKD. Here the CDR3 reads CAAGGVYNEQFF. CDR3 DNA sequence: TGTGCAGCAGGGGGAGTTTACAATGAGCAGTTCTTC.

This clone was counted between two and nine times. J is TRBJ1-1 and V is TRBV6-5; no firm D call. The germline gives CDR1 MNHEY, CDR2 SVGAGI. The CDR3 spans 13 residues. The ends were cut back, 2 bases at V and 5 bases at J, with 9 bases in the middle. For the CDR3, the DNA is TGTGCCAGCAGTTACACAGCTGGGACTGAAGCTTTCTTT. It yields the protein CASSYTAGTEAFF.

This clone has just a few counts. For the CDR3, the DNA is TGCAGCGTTCGGCAGTCTGCTAACTATGGCTACACCTTC. It is translated as CSVRQSANYGYTF. This rearrangement joins TRBV29-1 to TRBJ1-2; D call uncertain. The CDR3 consists of 13 residues. The germline gives CDR1 SQVTM, CDR2 ANQGSEA. Trimming stripped 5 bases from V and 0 bases from J, with 10 bases between.

The rearrangement joins TRBV10-3 to TRBJ1-5; 7 bases align to TRBD1. CDR3 length: 15 residues. Germline lookup yields CDR1 ENHRY and CDR2 SYGVKD. With V trimmed by 3 bases and J by 4 bases, 6 bases remained unmatched. The CDR3 is CAISDGRQGNQPQHF. CDR3 in DNA: TGTGCCATCAGTGACGGTCGACAGGGAAATCAGCCCCAGCATTTT.

The chain combines TRBV2 with TRBJ2-1, with 8 bases lining up with TRBD2. Germline CDR1 and CDR2: SNHLY and FYNNEI. Germline trimming cut 8 bases from V and 7 bases from J; bases unmatched to any gene: 7. This CDR3 spans 13 amino acids. The DNA for the CDR3 is TGTGCCAGCTTGCGGGGCGGGAGGAATGAGCAGTTCTTC. This translates into CASLRGGRNEQFF. Full variable domain (remainder filled in from reference TRBV2 and TRBJ2-1): EPEVTQTPSHQVTQMGQEVILRCVPISNHLYFYWYRQILGQKVEFLVSFYNNEISEKSEIFDDQFSVERPDGSNFTLKIRSTKLEDSAMYFCASLRGGRNEQFFGPGTRLTVL.

The chain links TRBV6-5 to TRBJ1-1, with unresolved D. This CDR3 has 13 amino acids. Trimming left V 6 bases short and J 0 bases short, with 8 bases between. Germline CDR1 is MNHEY and CDR2 is SVGAGI. For the CDR3, the DNA is TGTGCCAGCAGCAAAGGTTTGAACACTGAAGCTTTCTTT. Amino acids: CASSKGLNTEAFF.

V usage is TRBV29-1 and J usage is TRBJ1-2; D ambiguous. The V gene lost 4 bases and the J gene lost 4 bases, with 13 bases spanning the gap. This CDR3 has 13 residues. CDR1 and CDR2 from the germline V gene are SQVTM and ANQGSEA. The CDR3 spells CSVVGDTFYGYTF. The CDR3 DNA follows: TGCAGCGTTGTGGGTGACACATTCTATGGCTACACCTTC.

The chain couples TRBV7-6 to TRBJ1-6; unclear D gene. Germline CDR1 SGHVS, CDR2 FNYEAQ. V was clipped by 1 base and J by 10 bases, with 8 bases between them. CDR3 length: 13 residues. The CDR3 sequence: CASSLGVSSPLHF. As DNA, the CDR3 is TGTGCCAGCAGCTTAGGGGTATCGTCACCCCTCCACTTT.

This clone was found once. This chain connects TRBV7-2 to TRBJ2-1; D unresolved. Trimming left V 2 bases short and J 7 bases short, with 12 bases between. This CDR3 is built from 14 residues. Germline values: CDR1 SGHTA, CDR2 FQGNSA. The DNA of the CDR3 is TGTGCCAGCAGCTTAATCGTACAGCAAAATGAGCAGTTCTTC. Its translation: CASSLIVQQNEQFF.

On this clone itself: Other DNA sequences in this sample translate to the same CDR3. This chain links TRBV7-2 with TRBJ2-3; possibly TRBD1 or TRBD2 for D (7 bases each). Trimming took 5 bases from V and 3 from J, leaving 15 bases between them. This CDR3 has 15 amino acids. Germline lookup yields CDR1 SGHTA and CDR2 FQGNSA. CDR3 nucleotides: TGTGCCAGCAGCGGATCAGGGGGGGGGACAGATACGCAGTATTTT. Residues: CASSGSGGGTDTQYF.

The CDR3 region has the DNA TGTGCCAGTAGCCCAATGGTAGGGGACACGGGTTTTTTCTCTGGAAACACCATATATTTT. Protein product: CASSPMVGDTGFFSGNTIYF. This sequence joins TRBV19 and TRBJ1-3, with a weak D call TRBD1 (6 bases). The germline V gene encodes CDR1 LNHDA and CDR2 SQIVND (reference sequence). This CDR3 comprises 20 residues. The V gene lost 6 bases and the J gene lost 0 bases, with 27 bases spanning the gap.

This clone was seen a few times. The chain recombines TRBV5-1 with TRBJ2-2, with TRBD1 matching over 10 bases. With V trimmed by 0 bases and J by 5 bases, 4 bases remained unmatched. This CDR3 region has 16 residues. The germline V gene encodes CDR1 SGHRS and CDR2 YFSETQ. The CDR3 sequence: CASSLEGQGVTGELFF. The CDR3 DNA reads as TGCGCCAGCAGCTTGGAAGGACAGGGGGTTACCGGGGAGCTGTTTTTT. The whole variable domain, remainder taken from reference TRBV5-1 and TRBJ2-2, is KAGVTQTPRYLIKTRGQQVTLSCSPISGHRSVSWYQQTPGQGLQFLFEYFSETQRNKGNFPGRFSGRQFSNSRSEMNVSTLELGDSALYLCASSLEGQGVTGELFFGEGSRLTVL.